This T cell receptor beta chain was sequenced in a study of blood T cell repertoires in COVID-19. Overall study: The study drew acute and convalescent COVID-19 samples from the United States, Italy and Spain.

In the authors' methods: The authors estimated nucleated cell counts from reference gene primer amplification. The repertoire was sequenced with immunoSEQ multiplex PCR; TCRdb's copy has only in-frame clones and lacks some. The V and J calls and clone size were taken over from that table, and D and trimming were inferred from the DNA. The data contain a few hundred thousand clones, roughly 77% of them singletons. Trimming pared 6 bases from V and 0 bases from J, leaving 12 bases between. CDR3 size: 14 residues. The germline CDR1 and CDR2 sequences are SQVTM and ANQGSEA. This sequence joins TRBV29-1 and TRBJ1-3; no clear D gene. Material: peripheral blood. The clonotype comes from a human donor with acute or convalescent COVID-19. The donor label of this sample is uncertain. CDR3 DNA sequence: TGCAGCGTCACTAGCCGAAACTCTGGAAACACCATATATTTT. This translates into CSVTSRNSGNTIYF.